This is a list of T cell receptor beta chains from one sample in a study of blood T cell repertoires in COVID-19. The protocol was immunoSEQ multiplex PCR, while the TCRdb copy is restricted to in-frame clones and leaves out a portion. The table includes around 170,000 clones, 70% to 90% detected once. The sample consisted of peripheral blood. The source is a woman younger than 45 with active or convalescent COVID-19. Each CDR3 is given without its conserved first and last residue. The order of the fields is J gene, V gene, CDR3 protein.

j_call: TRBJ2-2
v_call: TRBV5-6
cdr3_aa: ASSLEGAGELF

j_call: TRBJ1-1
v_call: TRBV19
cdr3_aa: ASSTDSWLGDTEAF

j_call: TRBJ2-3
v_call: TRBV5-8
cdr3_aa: ASRLSGRGPDTQY

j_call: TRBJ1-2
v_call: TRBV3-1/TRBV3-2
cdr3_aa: ASSRYRDYGYT

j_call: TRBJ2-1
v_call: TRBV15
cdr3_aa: ATSRSGRAGDEQF

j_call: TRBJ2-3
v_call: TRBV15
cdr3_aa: ATSRGGDPSTQY

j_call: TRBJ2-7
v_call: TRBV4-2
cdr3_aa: ASSRETSGRGGGEEQY

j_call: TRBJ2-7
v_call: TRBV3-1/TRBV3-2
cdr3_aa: ASSQTGIEQY

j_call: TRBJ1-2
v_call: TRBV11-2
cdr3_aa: ASSLVQVWAYGYT

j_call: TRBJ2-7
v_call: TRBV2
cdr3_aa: ASSGQGVGEQY

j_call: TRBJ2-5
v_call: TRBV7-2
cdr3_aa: ASSLEGTSGQAQY

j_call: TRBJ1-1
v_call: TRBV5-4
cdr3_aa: ASSQSGLKDTEAF

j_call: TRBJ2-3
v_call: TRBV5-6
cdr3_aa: ASSITPSGSTDTQY

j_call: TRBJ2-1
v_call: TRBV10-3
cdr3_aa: AISEVWTSGGSSYNEQF